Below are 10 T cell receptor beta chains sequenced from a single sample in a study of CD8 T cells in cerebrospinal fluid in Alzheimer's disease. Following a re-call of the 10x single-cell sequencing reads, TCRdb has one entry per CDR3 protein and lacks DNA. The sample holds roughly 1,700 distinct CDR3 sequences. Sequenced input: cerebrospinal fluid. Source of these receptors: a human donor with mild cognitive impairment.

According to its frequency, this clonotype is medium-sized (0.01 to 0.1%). The CDR3 loop reads CSAATGGAGEDTQYF. The V gene is TRBV20-1, the J gene TRBJ2-3; there is no DNA to check the TCRdb D call of TRBD2. This CDR3 spans 15 amino acids. CDR1 and CDR2 (germline): DFQATT, SNEGSKA (reference sequence).

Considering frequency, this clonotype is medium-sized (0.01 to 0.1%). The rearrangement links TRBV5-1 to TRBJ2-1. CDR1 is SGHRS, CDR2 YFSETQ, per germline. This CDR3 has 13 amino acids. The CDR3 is CASSFVADNEQFF.

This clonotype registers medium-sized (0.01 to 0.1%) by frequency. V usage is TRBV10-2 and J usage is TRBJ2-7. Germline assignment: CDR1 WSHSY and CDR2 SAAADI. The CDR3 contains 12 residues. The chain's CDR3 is CASSESVGEQYF.

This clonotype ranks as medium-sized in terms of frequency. CDR3 loop: CASSLWALTDTQYF. This chain uses TRBV5-1 with TRBJ2-3; absent DNA, TCRdb's TRBD2 call cannot be checked. From germline, CDR1 is SGHRS and CDR2 YFSETQ. The CDR3 loop spans 14 amino acids.

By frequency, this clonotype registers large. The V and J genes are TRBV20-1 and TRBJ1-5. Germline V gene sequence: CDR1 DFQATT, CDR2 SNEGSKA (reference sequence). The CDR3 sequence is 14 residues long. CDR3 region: CSARDRRAEGPQHF.

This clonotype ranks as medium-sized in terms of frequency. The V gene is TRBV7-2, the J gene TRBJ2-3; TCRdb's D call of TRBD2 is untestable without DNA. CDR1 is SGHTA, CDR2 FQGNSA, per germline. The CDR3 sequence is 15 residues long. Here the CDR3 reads CASSLRGSGADTQYF.

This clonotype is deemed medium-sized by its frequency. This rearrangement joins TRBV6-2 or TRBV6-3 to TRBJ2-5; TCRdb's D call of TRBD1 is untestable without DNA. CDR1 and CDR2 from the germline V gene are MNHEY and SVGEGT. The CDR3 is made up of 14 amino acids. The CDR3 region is CASSVQGAGETQYF.

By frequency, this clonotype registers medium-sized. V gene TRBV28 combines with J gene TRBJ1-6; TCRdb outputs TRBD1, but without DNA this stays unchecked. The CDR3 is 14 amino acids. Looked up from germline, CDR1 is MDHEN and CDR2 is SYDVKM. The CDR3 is CASRSPGTVSPLHF.

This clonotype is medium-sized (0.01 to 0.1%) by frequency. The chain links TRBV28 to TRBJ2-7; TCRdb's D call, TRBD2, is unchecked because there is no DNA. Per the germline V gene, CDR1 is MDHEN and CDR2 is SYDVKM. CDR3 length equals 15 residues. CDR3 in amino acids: CASRIVLAGSYEQYF.

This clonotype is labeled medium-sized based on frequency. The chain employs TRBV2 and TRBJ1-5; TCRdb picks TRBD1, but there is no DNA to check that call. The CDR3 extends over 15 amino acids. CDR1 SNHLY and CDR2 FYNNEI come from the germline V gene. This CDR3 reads CASSEERTGRQPQHF.